The text below deals with one T cell receptor (beta chain). Its target is not known. The data are from a study of T cells expressing NK-cell markers. The study, taken as a whole, reports: Also leading the CD3+CD56-NKG2C+ fraction in a handful of donors were these clonotypes. The dominant NKG2C+ clonotypes represented roughly 1.0-7.5% of CD8+ T cells in five to seven donors.

No DNA is given; TCRdb re-called the 5' RACE reads and lists each CDR3 protein once. The sample table includes around 100,000 distinct CDR3 sequences. This TCR was recovered from a woman between 18 and 70 years old in good health. The sample comprised blood T cells: a sorted CD56 or NKG2C T cell subset, CD4+ or CD8+ T cells, or bulk PBMC T cells (not recorded which).

CDR3 protein: CASSYPQGADTQYF. V and J are TRBV7-9 and TRBJ2-3; TCRdb proposes TRBD1, but this gene call is untestable without DNA. Germline values: CDR1 SEHNR, CDR2 FQNEAQ (reference sequence). The CDR3 is 14 amino acids.